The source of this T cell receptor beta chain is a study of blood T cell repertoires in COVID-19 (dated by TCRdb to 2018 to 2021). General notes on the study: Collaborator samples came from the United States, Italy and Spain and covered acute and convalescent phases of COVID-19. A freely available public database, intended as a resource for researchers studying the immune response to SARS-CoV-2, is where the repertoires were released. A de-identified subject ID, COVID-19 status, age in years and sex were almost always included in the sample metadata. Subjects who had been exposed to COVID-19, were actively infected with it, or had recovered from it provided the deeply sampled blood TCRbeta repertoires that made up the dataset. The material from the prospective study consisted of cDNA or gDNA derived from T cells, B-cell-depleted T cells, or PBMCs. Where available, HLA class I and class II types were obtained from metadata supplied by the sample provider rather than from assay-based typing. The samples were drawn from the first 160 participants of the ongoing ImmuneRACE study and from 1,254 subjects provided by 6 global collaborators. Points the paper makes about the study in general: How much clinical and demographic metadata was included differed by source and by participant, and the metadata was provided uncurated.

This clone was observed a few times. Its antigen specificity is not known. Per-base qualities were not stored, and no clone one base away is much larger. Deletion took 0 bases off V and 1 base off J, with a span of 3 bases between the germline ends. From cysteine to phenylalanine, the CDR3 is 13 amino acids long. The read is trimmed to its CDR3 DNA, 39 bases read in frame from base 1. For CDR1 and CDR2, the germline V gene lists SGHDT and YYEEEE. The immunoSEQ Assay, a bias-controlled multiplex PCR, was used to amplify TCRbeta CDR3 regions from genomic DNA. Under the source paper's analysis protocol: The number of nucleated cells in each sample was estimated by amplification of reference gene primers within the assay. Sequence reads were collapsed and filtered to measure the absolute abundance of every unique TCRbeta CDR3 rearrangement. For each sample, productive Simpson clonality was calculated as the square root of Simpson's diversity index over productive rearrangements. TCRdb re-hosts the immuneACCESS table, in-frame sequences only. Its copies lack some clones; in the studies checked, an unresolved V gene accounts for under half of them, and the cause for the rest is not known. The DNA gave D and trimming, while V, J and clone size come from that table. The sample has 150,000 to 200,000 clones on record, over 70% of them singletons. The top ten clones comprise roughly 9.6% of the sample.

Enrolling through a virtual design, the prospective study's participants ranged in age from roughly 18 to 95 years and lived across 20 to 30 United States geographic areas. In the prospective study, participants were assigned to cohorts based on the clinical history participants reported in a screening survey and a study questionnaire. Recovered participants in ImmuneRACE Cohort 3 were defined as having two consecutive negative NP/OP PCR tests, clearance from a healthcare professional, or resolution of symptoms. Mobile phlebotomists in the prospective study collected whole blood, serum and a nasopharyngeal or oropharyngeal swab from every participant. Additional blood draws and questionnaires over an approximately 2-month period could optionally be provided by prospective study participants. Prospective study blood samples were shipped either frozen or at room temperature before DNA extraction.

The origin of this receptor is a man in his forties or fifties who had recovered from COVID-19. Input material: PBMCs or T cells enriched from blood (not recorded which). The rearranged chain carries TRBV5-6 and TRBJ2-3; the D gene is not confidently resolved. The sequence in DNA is TGTGCCAGCAGCTTGGGAGGCACAGATACGCAGTATTTT. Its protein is CASSLGGTDTQYF.